These 14 T cell receptor beta chains came from one sample sequenced in a study (dated by TCRdb to about 2016). The receptor library was made with RT-PCR. Sequencing instrument: Illumina MiSeq. TCRdb applied fastp at Q25 and MiXCR to the public reads, then kept only in-frame beta chains. Duplicate CDR3 protein sequences are folded into a single record with the most common DNA and genes. The sample table shows hundreds of thousands of distinct CDR3 sequences, and 13% to 15% are seen once. The ten largest clones add up to roughly 3.6% of the sample. Sequencing used memory CD4+ T cells from blood. The receptor set was obtained from a female donor in good health, serving as a healthy control.

This clonotype was detected many times. V is TRBV4-3 and J is TRBJ2-7; D perhaps matches TRBD1 (6 bases). V lost 1 base and J 4 bases, leaving 14 bases between the germline ends. Per germline, CDR1 LGHNA and CDR2 YSLEER. The CDR3 sequence is 15 residues long. The CDR3: CASSQGSGQRYEQYF. CDR3 nucleotides: TGCGCCAGCAGCCAAGGGAGCGGACAGAGATACGAGCAGTACTTC.

The V call is TRBV10-2, the J call TRBJ2-5; D remains unclear. V was cut by 6 bases and J by 5 bases, with 16 bases left in between. CDR3 length: 14 amino acids. Germline values: CDR1 WSHSY, CDR2 SAAADI. The CDR3 sequence is CASRRSRNGETQYF. Here the CDR3 DNA reads TGCGCCAGCAGAAGAAGTAGGAACGGGGAGACCCAGTACTTC.

The gene calls are TRBV9 and TRBJ1-2; 7 nucleotides match TRBD1. CDR3 length equals 15 residues. Germline V gene lookup returns CDR1 SGDLS and CDR2 YYNGEE. J was trimmed by 0 bases and V by 3 bases; bases with no gene match: 5. The CDR3 reads CASSGWDSSNYGYTF. The CDR3 DNA reads as TGTGCCAGCAGCGGGTGGGACAGCTCTAACTATGGCTACACCTTC.

This clonotype has just a few counts. The CDR3 DNA sequence: TGTGCCAGCAGTTTCAACGGGGGGCTCTTAGATACGCAGTATTTT. As protein: CASSFNGGLLDTQYF. This rearrangement joins TRBV12-3 or TRBV12-4 to TRBJ2-3; TRBD2 might be the D (7 bases). The V end was cut by 3 bases, the J end by 5 bases, with 15 bases between. There are 15 residues in the CDR3.

This clonotype has a handful of counts. The chain employs TRBV10-3 and TRBJ2-3, with TRBD2 identical over 10 bases. In germline, CDR1 is ENHRY, CDR2 SYGVKD. The CDR3 loop spans 14 amino acids. With V trimmed by 6 bases and J by 6 bases, 6 bases remained unmatched. The CDR3 loop is CAIRAAGGPDTQYF. DNA for the CDR3: TGTGCCATCAGGGCAGCGGGAGGGCCGGATACGCAGTATTTT.

This clonotype was recorded many times. The chain uses TRBV29-1 and TRBJ1-1; no clear D. CDR3 length equals 13 residues. Trimming cost V 6 bases and J 4 bases, with 15 bases left between them. Germline lookup yields CDR1 SQVTM and CDR2 ANQGSEA. CDR3 protein: CSVIRSTSTEAFF. CDR3 in DNA: TGCAGCGTGATTAGGTCTACCAGCACTGAAGCTTTCTTT.

CDR3 sequence: CASSMAGVSHEQFF. Written as DNA, the CDR3 is TGTGCCAGCAGCATGGCGGGAGTATCCCATGAGCAGTTCTTC. This chain joins TRBV7-9 and TRBJ2-1; 7 nucleotides line up with TRBD2. The CDR3 is 14 amino acids. V lost 5 bases, J lost 8 bases, and 9 bases stayed unmatched. The germline CDR1 and CDR2 sequences are SEHNR and FQNEAQ (reference sequence).

CDR3 sequence reads: CASSLALDSYNEQFF. DNA of the CDR3: TGTGCCAGCAGTTTAGCTCTAGACAGCTACAATGAGCAGTTCTTC. The rearrangement links TRBV12-3 or TRBV12-4 to TRBJ2-1, with a tentative D call TRBD1 (5 bases). The CDR3 covers 15 residues. V was cut by 0 bases and J by 3 bases, with 9 bases left in between.

The chain has TRBV12-3 or TRBV12-4 and TRBJ1-1; 7 bases line up with TRBD1. Germline trimming cut 6 bases from V and 4 bases from J; bases unmatched to any gene: 11. This CDR3 is 15 amino acids long. The CDR3 nucleotides are TGTGCCAGCAGCTCAGGCGGGACAGACCTCACTGAAGCTTTCTTT. Translating it yields CASSSGGTDLTEAFF.

This clonotype was counted many times. This chain links TRBV12-3 or TRBV12-4 with TRBJ1-1; D unclear. The CDR3 sequence is 14 residues long. Trimming stripped 7 bases from V and 5 bases from J, with 17 bases between. CDR3 sequence: CASKLSALGTEAFF. The CDR3 bases are TGTGCCAGCAAACTATCAGCGCTCGGAACTGAAGCTTTCTTT.

The chain links TRBV9 to TRBJ2-1; D not certain. With 0 bases removed from V and 10 bases from J, the gap between germline ends came to 5 bases. The CDR3 runs 11 residues. Germline CDR1 reads SGDLS; CDR2 reads YYNGEE. This CDR3 reads CASSVVVEQFF. In DNA, the CDR3 is TGTGCCAGCAGCGTAGTGGTAGAGCAGTTCTTC.

CDR3 amino acids: CASSDRGKETQYF. The CDR3 bases are TGCGCCAGCAGCGACAGGGGAAAAGAGACCCAGTACTTC. The chain links TRBV5-1 to TRBJ2-5, with 8 bases lining up with TRBD1. Germline V lookup: CDR1 SGHRS, CDR2 YFSETQ. V lost 4 bases and J lost 3; bases outside the gene matches: 2. The CDR3 loop spans 13 amino acids.

Only a few counts were recorded for this clonotype. This chain uses TRBV9 with TRBJ2-5, with TRBD2 as a possible D gene (6 bases). Looked up from germline, CDR1 is SGDLS and CDR2 is YYNGEE. The CDR3 loop spans 15 amino acids. Trimming left V 0 bases short and J 5 bases short, with 14 bases between. The CDR3 region is CASSVEFGGRETQYF. Here the CDR3 DNA reads TGTGCCAGCAGCGTAGAATTTGGTGGGAGGGAGACCCAGTACTTC.

This chain connects TRBV29-1 to TRBJ2-5; D possibly corresponds to TRBD1 (5 bases). This CDR3 comprises 13 residues. Looked up from germline, CDR1 is SQVTM and CDR2 is ANQGSEA. V lost 6 bases and J 8 bases, leaving 19 bases between the germline ends. The CDR3 sequence is CSVRTNEQHTQYF. The CDR3 DNA follows: TGCAGCGTCCGGACAAACGAACAACATACCCAGTACTTC. Together with reference TRBV29-1 and TRBJ2-5, the CDR3 gives the full variable domain: SAVISQKPSRDICQRGTSLTIQCQVDSQVTMMFWYRQQPGQSLTLIATANQGSEATYESGFVIDKFPISRPNLTFSTLTVSNMSPEDSSIYLCSVRTNEQHTQYFGPGTRLLVL.